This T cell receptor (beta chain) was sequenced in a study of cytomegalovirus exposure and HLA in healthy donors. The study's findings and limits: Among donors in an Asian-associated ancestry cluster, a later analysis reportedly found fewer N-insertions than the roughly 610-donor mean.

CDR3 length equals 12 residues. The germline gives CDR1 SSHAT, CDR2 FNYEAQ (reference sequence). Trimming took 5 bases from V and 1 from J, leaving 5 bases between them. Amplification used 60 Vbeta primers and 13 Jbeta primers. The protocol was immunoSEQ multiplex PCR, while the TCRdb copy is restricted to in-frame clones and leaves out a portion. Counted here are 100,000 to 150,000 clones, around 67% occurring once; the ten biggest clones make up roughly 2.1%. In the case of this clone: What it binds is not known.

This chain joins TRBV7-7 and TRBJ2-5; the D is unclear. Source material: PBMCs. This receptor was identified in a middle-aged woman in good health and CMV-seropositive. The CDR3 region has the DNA TGTGCCAGCAGCCCCTCCCAAGAGACCCAGTACTTC. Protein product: CASSPSQETQYF. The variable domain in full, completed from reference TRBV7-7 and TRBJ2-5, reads GAGVSQSPRYKVTKRGQDVTLRCDPISSHATLYWYQQALGQGPEFLTYFNYEAQPDKSGLPSDRFSAERPEGSISTLTIQRTEQRDSAMYRCASSPSQETQYFGPGTRLLVL.